The T cell receptor beta chain described here comes from a study of blood T cell repertoires in COVID-19. As for the study in general: Acute-phase and convalescent COVID-19 samples originated in the United States, Italy and Spain.

The V segment lost 1 base and the J segment 5 bases; nucleotides outside the gene matches: 5. The CDR3 runs to 15 residues. From germline, CDR1 is LGHNA and CDR2 YSLEER. Cohort assignment relied on participant-reported clinical history. Recovered status in Cohort 3 required two negative PCRs, clearance, or symptom resolution. TCRdb's copy holds only in-frame clones and misses some; the assay was immunoSEQ multiplex PCR. The sample has about 480,000 clones, more than 75% seen once. The chain recombines TRBV4-3 with TRBJ1-1; TRBD1 aligns across 9 bases. The TCR sequence derives from a woman between 40 and 55 years old who had recovered from COVID-19. Sequencing used PBMCs or T cells enriched from blood (not recorded which). CDR3 nucleotide sequence: TGCGCCAGCAGCCAAGCACTCGGACAGGGGACTGAAGCTTTCTTT. It specifies CASSQALGQGTEAFF.